The 14 T cell receptor beta chains in this list originate from one sample, sequenced in a study of cytomegalovirus exposure and HLA in healthy donors. Both 60 Vbeta primers and 13 Jbeta primers went into the PCR. The method was immunoSEQ multiplex PCR; TCRdb's version includes in-frame clones alone and lacks a portion of them. The repertoire consists of 110,000 to 150,000 clones, with 73% occurring once and the leading ten covering roughly 14%. Sequenced: PBMCs. The receptors were gathered from a human donor in good health.

J is TRBJ2-5 and V is TRBV5-6, with TRBD1 matching 9 bases. CDR1 is SGHDT, CDR2 YYEEEE, per germline. CDR3 length equals 14 residues. Trimming took 3 bases from V and 5 from J; bases not matched to a gene: 5. DNA for the CDR3: TGTGCCAGCAGCTGGGACAGGGAGGGGGAGACCCAGTACTTC. Translated: CASSWDREGETQYF.

The V and J genes are TRBV5-1 and TRBJ1-4; D gene unclear. V gave up 2 bases and J gave up 7 bases, with 12 bases separating them. In germline, CDR1 is SGHRS, CDR2 YFSETQ. The CDR3 covers 14 residues. CDR3 in amino acids: CASSFGLAGEKLFF. The CDR3 bases are TGCGCCAGCAGCTTCGGGCTTGCGGGTGAAAAACTGTTTTTT.

The rearrangement joins TRBV10-2 to TRBJ1-2; D not certain. Germline values: CDR1 WSHSY, CDR2 SAAADI. Between the trimmed V and J ends, which lost 5 bases and 3 bases, there was a span of 7 bases. The CDR3 covers 12 residues. As DNA, the CDR3 is TGCGCCAGCAGTTGGCAGGACTATGGCTACACCTTC. As protein: CASSWQDYGYTF.

V and J are TRBV6-1 and TRBJ2-2; 7 positions agree with TRBD1. This CDR3 region has 14 residues. In germline, CDR1 is MNHNS, CDR2 SASEGT. The trim removed 7 bases at V and 4 bases at J, leaving 6 bases unmatched. The CDR3 sequence: CASIEGAGTGELFF. CDR3 bases: TGTGCCAGCATAGAGGGGGCAGGCACCGGGGAGCTGTTTTTT.

This chain joins TRBV2 and TRBJ2-7; 10 positions agree with TRBD2. Germline CDR1 SNHLY, CDR2 FYNNEI. This CDR3 has 14 amino acids. The trim removed 2 bases at V and 3 bases at J, leaving 1 base unmatched. The CDR3 DNA follows: TGTGCCAGCAGTGAACTAGCGGGAGACTACGAGCAGTACTTC. It codes for CASSELAGDYEQYF.

This chain links TRBV18 with TRBJ1-1; 8 bases agree with TRBD1. This CDR3 is built from 14 residues. The V gene's germline CDR1 is KGHSH and CDR2 LQKENI. J lost 3 bases, V lost 4 bases, and 4 bases had no gene match. CDR3 loop: CASSLTGDYTEAFF. CDR3 nucleotides: TGTGCCAGCTCACTGACAGGGGACTACACTGAAGCTTTCTTT.

The chain recombines TRBV5-4 with TRBJ2-1; the match to TRBD2 covers 12 bases. Looked up from germline, CDR1 is SGHNT and CDR2 is YYREEE (reference sequence). V lost 3 bases to trimming and J lost 7 bases; unmatched junction nucleotides: 5. The CDR3 sequence is 15 residues long. The CDR3 reads CASSWTSGTFNEQFF. DNA of the CDR3: TGTGCCAGCAGCTGGACTAGCGGGACCTTTAATGAGCAGTTCTTC.

A few counts support this clone. V and J are TRBV18 and TRBJ1-2; D is undetermined. Germline V gives CDR1 KGHSH, CDR2 LQKENI. V gave up 2 bases and J gave up 4 bases, with 14 bases separating them. There are 15 residues in the CDR3. The CDR3 spells CASSPEPGLPYGYTF. The CDR3, as DNA: TGTGCCAGCTCACCAGAACCAGGACTGCCCTATGGCTACACCTTC.

V and J are TRBV27 and TRBJ1-3, with TRBD1 matching 8 bases. The CDR3 consists of 13 residues. V lost 6 bases and J lost 4; bases outside the gene matches: 2. Per germline, CDR1 MNHEY and CDR2 SMNVEV (reference sequence). In nucleotides, the CDR3 is TGTGCCAGCAGACAGGGGGAGGGAAACACCATATATTTT. It is translated as CASRQGEGNTIYF.

This chain links TRBV30 with TRBJ2-5; 7 bases are a match to TRBD1. Germline V gives CDR1 GTSNPN, CDR2 SVGIG (reference sequence). V was clipped by 0 bases and J by 3 bases; unmatched bases: 4. The CDR3 runs to 14 residues. For the CDR3, the DNA is TGTGCCTGGAGTGTAGGGACAGAAAAAGAGACCCAGTACTTC. The encoded protein is CAWSVGTEKETQYF.

The chain recombines TRBV9 with TRBJ2-3, with TRBD2 matching over 10 bases. The length of the CDR3 is 16 residues. The germline CDR1 and CDR2 sequences are SGDLS and YYNGEE. Unmatched junction bases numbered 5, after V lost 4 bases and J lost 0 bases. The CDR3 reads CASSPGLASSTDTQYF. CDR3 DNA sequence: TGTGCCAGCAGCCCGGGACTAGCGTCGAGCACAGATACGCAGTATTTT.

The chain carries TRBV11-3 and TRBJ2-1; the match to TRBD2 covers 9 bases. With 1 base clipped from V and 5 bases from J, the junction kept 3 bases outside the gene matches. The V gene's germline CDR1 is SGHNT and CDR2 YENEEA. The CDR3 totals 15 residues. CDR3: CASSLVLAGNNEQFF. CDR3 sequence (DNA): TGTGCCAGCAGCTTAGTCCTAGCGGGAAACAATGAGCAGTTCTTC. The full variable domain, in which reference TRBV11-3 and TRBJ2-1 provide the parts outside the CDR3, is EAGVVQSPRYKIIEKKQPVAFWCNPISGHNTLYWYLQNLGQGPELLIRYENEEAVDDSQLPKDRFSAERLKGVDSTLKIQPAELGDSAVYLCASSLVLAGNNEQFFGPGTRLTVL.

This chain's CDR3 is CASSLVSRDRLRHGYTF. The CDR3 region has the DNA TGTGCCAGCAGCTTGGTCTCTCGGGACAGACTTCGGCATGGCTACACCTTC. The rearrangement joins TRBV5-8 to TRBJ1-2; 7 nucleotides match TRBD1. Trimming at V came to 0 bases and at J to 6 bases, leaving 14 bases not matched to a gene. The germline V gene has CDR1 SGHTS and CDR2 YDEGEE. The CDR3 is 17 residues long.

The rearrangement uses TRBV18 and TRBJ2-5; D is possibly TRBD2 (6 bases). The CDR3 runs to 14 residues. Trimming removed 0 bases from V and 5 bases from J, with 10 bases in between. CDR1 is KGHSH and CDR2 is LQKENI in the germline V gene. The CDR3 spells CASSPPGLGETQYF. As DNA, the CDR3 is TGTGCCAGCTCACCACCGGGACTTGGGGAGACCCAGTACTTC.